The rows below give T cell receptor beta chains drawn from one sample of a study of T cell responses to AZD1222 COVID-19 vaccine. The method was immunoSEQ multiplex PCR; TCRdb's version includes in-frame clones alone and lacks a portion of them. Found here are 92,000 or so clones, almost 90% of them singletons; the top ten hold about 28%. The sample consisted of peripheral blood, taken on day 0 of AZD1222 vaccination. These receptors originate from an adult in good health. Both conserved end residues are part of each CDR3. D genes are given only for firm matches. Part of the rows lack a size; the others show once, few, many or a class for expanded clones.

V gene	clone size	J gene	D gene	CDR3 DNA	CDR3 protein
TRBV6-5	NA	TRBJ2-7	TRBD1	TGTGCCAGCAGTTACAGTGGGACAGGGGGTTCCTACGAGCAGTACTTC	CASSYSGTGGSYEQYF
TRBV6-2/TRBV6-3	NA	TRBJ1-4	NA	TGTGCCAGCAGCCACGGGAGGGAAAAACTGTTTTTT	CASSHGREKLFF
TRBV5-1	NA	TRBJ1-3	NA	TGCGCCAGCAGCACGGACTCTGGAAACACCATATATTTT	CASSTDSGNTIYF
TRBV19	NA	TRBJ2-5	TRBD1	TGTGCCAGTAGTCCAGGGGGTGGGTTACAAGAGACCCAGTACTTC	CASSPGGGLQETQYF
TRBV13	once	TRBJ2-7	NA	TGTGCCAGCAGAGACCGGACGAGCTCCTACGAGCAGTACTTC	CASRDRTSSYEQYF
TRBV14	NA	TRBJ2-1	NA	TGTGCCAGCAGCCAGAGACAGGCTTACAATGAGCAGTTCTTC	CASSQRQAYNEQFF
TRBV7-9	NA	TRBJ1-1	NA	TGTGCCAGCACCAATAGACGGATGAACACTGAAGCTTTCTTT	CASTNRRMNTEAFF
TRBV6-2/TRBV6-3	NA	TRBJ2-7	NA	TGTGCCAGCAGTTACTCTAAGGAGTCCTACGAGCAGTACTTC	CASSYSKESYEQYF
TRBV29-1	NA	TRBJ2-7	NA	TGCAGCGTTGGGTCATCCACCTACGAGCAGTACTTC	CSVGSSTYEQYF
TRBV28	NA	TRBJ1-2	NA	TGTGCCAGCAGCTCGGGAGGGGCAAGAGATGGCTACACCTTC	CASSSGGARDGYTF
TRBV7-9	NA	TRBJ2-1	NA	TGTGCCAGCAGCTTAGCCGGAACGGGCCATTCCTACAATGAGCAGTTCTTC	CASSLAGTGHSYNEQFF
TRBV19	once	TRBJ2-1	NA	TGTGCCAGTAGTAGGTCCCAGACCAACAATGAGCAGTTCTTC	CASSRSQTNNEQFF
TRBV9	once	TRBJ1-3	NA	TGTGCCAGCAGCGCCCAAGACGTACAGTCTGGAAACACCATATATTTT	CASSAQDVQSGNTIYF
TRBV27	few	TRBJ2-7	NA	TGTGCCAGCAGTTTACGTGGGAGTGTCGACGAGCAGTACTTC	CASSLRGSVDEQYF
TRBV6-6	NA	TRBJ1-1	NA	TGTGCCAGCAGTTACTCTCATGCCACTGAAGCTTTCTTT	CASSYSHATEAFF
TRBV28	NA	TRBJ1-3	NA	TGTGCCAGCAGTTTTGGGGGGGCCGTCTCTGGAAACACCATATATTTT	CASSFGGAVSGNTIYF
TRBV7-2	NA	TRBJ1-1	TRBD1	TGTGCCAGCAGCACTCCAGGGGGCACTGAAGCTTTCTTT	CASSTPGGTEAFF
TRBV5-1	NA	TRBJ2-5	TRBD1	TGCGCCAGCAGCTTGGGAACAGGGGAGGAGACCCAGTACTTC	CASSLGTGEETQYF